This TCR beta chain was profiled in a study of T-cell reconstitution after alpha-beta-depleted transplantation in children. Findings and limits, study-wide: Newly produced T cells mostly accounted for T-cell counts and diversity one year post-transplant.

Comment on this clonotype: Its matching antigen is unknown.

Unique molecular identifiers were incorporated when the TCRbeta library was constructed. TCRdb processed the PCR reads anew with MiXCR; each CDR3 protein has one entry. Among fewer than 700,000 distinct CDR3 sequences listed, roughly 13% were seen once. CDR1 and CDR2 (germline): LNHDA, SQIVND (reference sequence). This CDR3 has 14 residues. V was shortened by 0 bases and J by 5 bases, with 11 bases between the two germline ends. The material was PBMCs, mostly from graft donor cells, obtained 360 days after TCRalphabeta/CD19-depleted stem cell transplant. The origin of this receptor is a male patient younger than 18 who had a stem cell transplant for acute myeloid leukemia, so the T cells may come from the graft donor. V is TRBV19 and J is TRBJ2-7, with a tentative D call TRBD2 (6 bases). DNA of the CDR3: TGTGCCAGTAGTATAGACCGGGGAGGCCACGAGCAGTACTTC. Amino acids: CASSIDRGGHEQYF. The whole variable domain, filled in from reference TRBV19 and TRBJ2-7, reads DGGITQSPKYLFRKEGQNVTLSCEQNLNHDAMYWYRQDPGQGLRLIYYSQIVNDFQKGDIAEGYSVSREKKESFPLTVTSAQKNPTAFYLCASSIDRGGHEQYFGPGTRLTVT.